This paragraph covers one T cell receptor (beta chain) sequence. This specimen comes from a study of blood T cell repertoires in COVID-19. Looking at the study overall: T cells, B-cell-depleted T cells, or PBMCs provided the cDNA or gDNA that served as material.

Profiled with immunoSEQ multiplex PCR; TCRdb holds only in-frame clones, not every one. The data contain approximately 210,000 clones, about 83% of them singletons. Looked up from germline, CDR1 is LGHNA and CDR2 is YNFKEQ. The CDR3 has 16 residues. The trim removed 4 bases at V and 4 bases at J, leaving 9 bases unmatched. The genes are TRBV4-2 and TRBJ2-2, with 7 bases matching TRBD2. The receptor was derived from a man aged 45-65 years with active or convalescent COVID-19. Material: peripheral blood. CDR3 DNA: TGTGCCAGCAGCCCGCCTAGCGGTGGGGGCACCGGGGAGCTGTTTTTT. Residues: CASSPPSGGGTGELFF.